Listed here are 22 T cell receptor beta chains from one sample, sequenced in a study of cytomegalovirus exposure and HLA in healthy donors. PCR primers comprised 60 Vbeta and 13 Jbeta primers. Produced via immunoSEQ multiplex PCR; TCRdb's table is partial and in-frame only. Here the sample spans about 52,000 clones, 73% being singletons. Sequencing was carried out using PBMCs. The receptors stem from a man between 18 and 29 years old in good health and CMV-seronegative.

The V and J genes are TRBV7-9 and TRBJ2-7, with 9 bases aligning to TRBD2. The ends lost 4 bases at V and 7 bases at J; junction bases unmatched: 11. Germline CDR1 and CDR2: SEHNR and FQNEAQ (reference sequence). CDR3 length: 15 residues. The CDR3 protein is CASSYGTSSAREQYF. In DNA form, the CDR3 reads TGTGCCAGCAGCTATGGGACTAGCAGTGCTCGGGAGCAGTACTTC.

The chain has TRBV10-1 and TRBJ1-1; D may be TRBD1 (6 bases). From germline, CDR1 is WNHNN and CDR2 SYGVQD (reference sequence). V lost 3 bases and J 5 bases, leaving 10 bases between the germline ends. The CDR3 totals 13 residues. This chain's CDR3 is CASSEIRGTEAFF. CDR3 DNA: TGCGCCAGCAGTGAAATCAGGGGAACTGAAGCTTTCTTT.

This clone was detected a few times. The genes are TRBV30 and TRBJ2-7; 8 bases agree with TRBD2. V shed 3 bases and J 5 bases; nucleotides not matched to a gene: 18. CDR1 is GTSNPN and CDR2 is SVGIG in the germline V gene (reference sequence). This CDR3 comprises 17 residues. CDR3 in amino acids: CAWSHSRWVAGRDEQYF. For the CDR3, the DNA is TGTGCCTGGAGCCACTCCCGATGGGTAGCGGGAAGGGACGAGCAGTACTTC.

This clone was seen a few times. The V gene is TRBV10-3, the J gene TRBJ1-1, with D hard to call. This CDR3 comprises 12 residues. CDR1 and CDR2 (germline): ENHRY, SYGVKD. V was shortened by 2 bases and J by 10 bases, with 11 bases between the two germline ends. The CDR3 region is CAISEPESGAFF. CDR3 bases: TGTGCCATCAGTGAGCCGGAAAGCGGAGCTTTCTTT.

The rearrangement links TRBV28 to TRBJ2-3, with D maybe TRBD2 (5 bases). In germline, CDR1 is MDHEN, CDR2 SYDVKM. V was shortened by 2 bases and J by 2 bases, with 14 bases between the two germline ends. The CDR3 consists of 16 residues. This chain's CDR3 is CASSLIGGIHTDTQYF. CDR3 sequence (DNA): TGTGCCAGCAGTTTAATCGGAGGCATACACACAGATACGCAGTATTTT.

The chain combines TRBV29-1 with TRBJ2-3; the match to TRBD2 covers 11 bases. V lost 6 bases, J lost 3 bases, and 2 bases stayed unmatched. The CDR3 contains 13 residues. Germline V gene sequence: CDR1 SQVTM, CDR2 ANQGSEA. CDR3: CSVSSGRTDTQYF. The CDR3 DNA is TGCAGCGTCTCTAGCGGGAGGACAGATACGCAGTATTTT.

There are a few counts of this clone. The chain joins TRBV10-3 to TRBJ1-1, with D possibly being TRBD1 (6 bases). Trimming took 4 bases from V and 5 from J, leaving 11 bases between them. Germline values: CDR1 ENHRY, CDR2 SYGVKD. The CDR3 is made up of 13 amino acids. CDR3 region: CAISVGGKTEAFF. CDR3 coding DNA: TGTGCCATCAGTGTAGGGGGAAAGACTGAAGCTTTCTTT.

This chain uses TRBV5-4 with TRBJ1-3; D is perhaps TRBD1 (6 bases). The CDR3 runs to 16 residues. With 1 base removed from V and 0 bases from J, the gap between germline ends came to 11 bases. Germline V lookup: CDR1 SGHNT, CDR2 YYREEE (reference sequence). CDR3: CASSLLGGTSGNTIYF. CDR3 bases: TGTGCCAGCAGCTTGTTAGGGGGAACCTCTGGAAACACCATATATTTT.

A few counts support this clone. The rearrangement joins TRBV5-1 to TRBJ2-7; D is undetermined. Trimming pared 5 bases from V and 2 bases from J, leaving 14 bases between. In germline, CDR1 is SGHRS, CDR2 YFSETQ. The CDR3 totals 14 residues. CDR3 in amino acids: CASRIEGEPYEQYF. CDR3 DNA sequence: TGCGCCAGCAGGATCGAAGGAGAACCCTACGAGCAGTACTTC. Combining the CDR3 with reference TRBV5-1 and TRBJ2-7 gives the whole variable domain KAGVTQTPRYLIKTRGQQVTLSCSPISGHRSVSWYQQTPGQGLQFLFEYFSETQRNKGNFPGRFSGRQFSNSRSEMNVSTLELGDSALYLCASRIEGEPYEQYFGPGTRLTVT.

The chain combines TRBV5-1 with TRBJ1-6; 8 bases align to TRBD1. CDR3 length equals 20 residues. The V and J ends lost 1 base and 0 bases, in that order; junction bases with no gene match: 12. Germline CDR1 SGHRS, CDR2 YFSETQ. The CDR3 reads CASSLREQGAWSSYNSPLHF. The DNA of the CDR3 is TGCGCCAGCAGCTTGCGGGAGCAGGGGGCATGGAGCTCCTATAATTCACCCCTCCACTTT.

This clone showed up just once. The V and J genes are TRBV18 and TRBJ2-1; D gene uncertain. Germline CDR1 and CDR2: KGHSH and LQKENI. V lost 0 bases, J lost 4 bases, and 10 bases lay in between. There are 15 residues in the CDR3. Here the CDR3 reads CASSPPLRAYNEQFF. The CDR3 DNA is TGTGCCAGCTCACCACCCCTTCGAGCGTACAATGAGCAGTTCTTC.

This clone occurred a few times. V is TRBV30 and J is TRBJ2-5; D is unresolved. Germline V lookup: CDR1 GTSNPN, CDR2 SVGIG (reference sequence). The germline V and J ends were trimmed by 3 bases and 6 bases, with 11 bases remaining between them. The CDR3 has 12 residues. The CDR3 region is CAWRTNLQTQYF. CDR3 bases: TGTGCCTGGAGGACAAATTTACAGACCCAGTACTTC.

Concerning this clone: This same CDR3 is encoded by further DNA sequences in the sample. The chain uses TRBV4-2 and TRBJ2-5, with D possibly TRBD1 on 5 matching bases. V lost 3 bases and J lost 4, with 18 bases in between. The CDR3 is 16 residues long. The germline gives CDR1 LGHNA, CDR2 YNFKEQ. The CDR3 reads CASSQLPRTGRETQYF. CDR3 nucleotide sequence: TGTGCCAGCAGCCAGCTCCCGAGAACAGGTCGAGAGACCCAGTACTTC.

As concerns this clone: Because the CDR3's place on the DNA is in doubt, the DNA is left out and the CDR3 is given as listed by TCRdb. V and J are TRBV10-3 and TRBJ1-2. The V gene's germline CDR1 is ENHRY and CDR2 SYGVKD. The CDR3 totals 12 residues, both ends included. CDR3 region: CAISTSGSGYTF.

The V gene is TRBV4-2, the J gene TRBJ2-7; 10 bases are shared with TRBD2. This CDR3 contains 16 residues. Germline CDR1 reads LGHNA; CDR2 reads YNFKEQ. V lost 0 bases to trimming and J lost 3 bases; unmatched junction nucleotides: 5. DNA for the CDR3: TGTGCCAGCAGCCAAGATTTTACTAGCGGGGACTACGAGCAGTACTTC. It codes for CASSQDFTSGDYEQYF.

The rearrangement links TRBV9 to TRBJ2-3; 9 nucleotides agree with TRBD2. Losses at the gene ends were 3 bases for V and 1 base for J; bases not matched to a gene: 3. The CDR3 sequence is 15 residues long. Looked up from germline, CDR1 is SGDLS and CDR2 is YYNGEE. CDR3 loop: CASSATSGRTDTQYF. The CDR3 DNA reads TGTGCCAGCAGCGCGACTAGCGGCCGCACAGATACGCAGTATTTT.

This chain joins TRBV19 and TRBJ1-2; tentative D call: TRBD1 (6 bases). The CDR3 spans 15 residues. Per germline, CDR1 LNHDA and CDR2 SQIVND (reference sequence). Trimming took off 1 base at V and 2 bases at J, with 11 bases between the two ends. Written as DNA, the CDR3 is TGTGCCAGTAGTATAGTGGCAGGGGCCAACTATGGCTACACCTTC. Amino acid sequence: CASSIVAGANYGYTF. Supplemented by reference TRBV19 and TRBJ1-2, the full variable domain reads DGGITQSPKYLFRKEGQNVTLSCEQNLNHDAMYWYRQDPGQGLRLIYYSQIVNDFQKGDIAEGYSVSREKKESFPLTVTSAQKNPTAFYLCASSIVAGANYGYTFGSGTRLTVV.

The sample holds a few counts of this clone. The V call is TRBV6-5, the J call TRBJ1-6; D is ambiguous. This CDR3 is built from 15 residues. V was shortened by 2 bases and J by 6 bases, with 11 bases between the two germline ends. Germline CDR1 and CDR2: MNHEY and SVGAGI. The DNA for the CDR3 is TGTGCCAGCAGTTACGGGCGTATGGGTAATTCACCCCTCCACTTT. It specifies CASSYGRMGNSPLHF.

V is TRBV5-1 and J is TRBJ1-2; 11 positions match TRBD1. The germline CDR1 and CDR2 sequences are SGHRS and YFSETQ. Trimming took 4 bases from V and 4 from J; bases not matched to a gene: 9. The CDR3 is made up of 16 amino acids. CDR3 sequence reads: CASSLIGQGAGYGYTF. Here the CDR3 DNA reads TGCGCCAGCAGCCTTATAGGACAGGGGGCGGGCTATGGCTACACCTTC.

This clone was seen only once. The rearrangement uses TRBV29-1 and TRBJ1-2, with TRBD1 matching 7 bases. CDR1 SQVTM and CDR2 ANQGSEA come from the germline V gene. V shed 7 bases, J shed 0 bases, and the junction held 5 bases outside the gene matches. This CDR3 has 13 residues. In nucleotides, the CDR3 is TGCAGCGCCCCAGACAGGGCTAACTATGGCTACACCTTC. It is translated as CSAPDRANYGYTF.

This clone was picked up a small number of times. The gene calls are TRBV13 and TRBJ2-1, with a possible D match to TRBD2 (6 bases). The CDR3 is made up of 13 amino acids. V lost 5 bases, J lost 5 bases, and 10 bases lay in between. CDR1 is PRHDT, CDR2 FYEKMQ, per germline (reference sequence). CDR3 protein: CASSTRLDNEQFF. In DNA form, the CDR3 reads TGTGCCAGCAGCACTCGACTAGACAATGAGCAGTTCTTC.

The chain joins TRBV15 to TRBJ1-6, with 9 bases lining up with TRBD1. The CDR3 length is 15 residues. CDR1 is LNHNV and CDR2 is YYDKDF in the germline V gene (reference sequence). V was clipped by 2 bases and J by 7 bases; unmatched bases: 3. Here the CDR3 reads CATSRTGTGNSPLHF. The CDR3 nucleotides are TGTGCCACCAGCAGAACCGGGACAGGGAATTCACCCCTCCACTTT.